Detailed here is one T cell receptor (beta chain). Sequenced by immunoSEQ multiplex PCR; TCRdb stores in-frame clones only, minus some. Among roughly 50,000 clones listed, roughly 80% were seen once. The germline V and J ends were trimmed by 5 bases and 6 bases, with 12 bases remaining between them. Germline V gene data show CDR1 as LNHDA and CDR2 as SQIVND (reference sequence). This CDR3 is built from 13 residues. This entry belongs to a study of a mutant IDH1 vaccine in newly diagnosed glioma. The time point denotes: baseline, week 1 (first vaccination visit). Treatment reported: pre-vaccination baseline after standard-of-care therapy.

The sequenced sample was PBMCs, obtained from a glioma patient treated with radiotherapy, temozolomide or both. The J gene is TRBJ2-3, the V gene TRBV19; D ambiguous. The clonotype originates from a man aged 18 to 35 with glioma. The CDR3 here is CASSPQSLDTQYF. CDR3 DNA sequence: TGTGCCAGTAGTCCCCAAAGCCTGGATACGCAGTATTTT.